Each of the 31 T cell receptor beta chains below was sequenced from the same sample in a study of blood T cell repertoires in COVID-19. Method: immunoSEQ multiplex PCR; TCRdb's copy keeps in-frame clones and lacks some. The repertoire consists of hundreds of thousands of clones, with 86% occurring once and the leading ten covering 1.4%. Sequencing input: peripheral blood. These receptors came from a woman aged 25 to 39 with active or convalescent COVID-19.

A single count supports this clone. The chain joins TRBV30 to TRBJ1-1; D is perhaps TRBD1 (6 bases). Trimming cost V 4 bases and J 3 bases, with 21 bases left between them. The CDR3 is made up of 16 amino acids. CDR1 GTSNPN and CDR2 SVGIG come from the germline V gene (reference sequence). The CDR3 reads CAWIRGTGSRDTEAFF. The CDR3 DNA reads as TGTGCCTGGATCCGTGGAACAGGGTCAAGGGACACTGAAGCTTTCTTT. The full variable domain, with the rest looked up from reference TRBV30 and TRBJ1-1, is SQTIHQWPATLVQPVGSPLSLECTVEGTSNPNLYWYRQAAGRGLQLLFYSVGIGQISSEVPQNLSASRPQDRQFILSSKKLLLSDSGFYLCAWIRGTGSRDTEAFFGQGTRLTVV.

The chain carries TRBV13 and TRBJ2-1, with 15 bases lining up with TRBD2. The V segment lost 5 bases and the J segment 8 bases; nucleotides outside the gene matches: 4. Germline-derived CDR1 and CDR2 are PRHDT and FYEKMQ (reference sequence). The CDR3 is 15 amino acids. The CDR3 nucleotides read TGTGCCAGCAGCCGGACTAGCGGGGGGGCCGATGAGCAGTTCTTC. Encoded protein: CASSRTSGGADEQFF.

The genes are TRBV19 and TRBJ2-2, with 9 bases matching TRBD1. V lost 6 bases and J lost 3; bases outside the gene matches: 8. Germline lookup yields CDR1 LNHDA and CDR2 SQIVND (reference sequence). The CDR3 runs to 16 residues. The CDR3 sequence: CASRNNRGLDTGELFF. The CDR3 DNA sequence: TGTGCCAGTAGGAACAACAGGGGGCTGGACACCGGGGAGCTGTTTTTT.

The chain employs TRBV14 and TRBJ1-3; the D gene is possibly TRBD1 (5 bases). Germline lookup yields CDR1 SGHDN and CDR2 FVKESK. The ends were cut back, 2 bases at V and 2 bases at J, with 10 bases in the middle. This CDR3 is 15 amino acids long. The CDR3 loop is CASSQHRTTGNTIYF. CDR3 nucleotide sequence: TGTGCCAGCAGCCAACACAGGACAACTGGAAACACCATATATTTT.

The genes are TRBV27 and TRBJ2-2; 11 bases match TRBD1. Germline-derived CDR1 and CDR2 are MNHEY and SMNVEV (reference sequence). Trimming removed 4 bases from V and 7 bases from J; junction bases left unmatched: 14. The CDR3 contains 18 residues. The DNA for the CDR3 is TGTGCCAGCAGTTATCTATTCCGGGACAGGGGGTCTAGCGGGGAGCTGTTTTTT. It yields the protein CASSYLFRDRGSSGELFF.

The genes are TRBV28 and TRBJ1-5; D is perhaps TRBD1 (5 bases). The CDR3 has 15 amino acids. In germline, CDR1 is MDHEN, CDR2 SYDVKM. The V end lost 6 bases, the J end lost 3 bases, and 15 bases lay between the germline ends. In DNA, the CDR3 is TGTGCCAGCAGCAATCGACAGACGTTCAATCAGCCCCAGCATTTT. Encoded protein: CASSNRQTFNQPQHF.

The rearrangement uses TRBV13 and TRBJ2-5, with D maybe TRBD2 (5 bases). This CDR3 has 16 residues. The germline V gene has CDR1 PRHDT and CDR2 FYEKMQ (reference sequence). Trimming pared 5 bases from V and 3 bases from J, leaving 19 bases between. CDR3 sequence: CASSPRAEGLKETQYF. The CDR3 nucleotides read TGTGCCAGCAGCCCCCGTGCCGAGGGCCTCAAAGAGACCCAGTACTTC.

This chain links TRBV11-2 with TRBJ1-1; 9 positions match TRBD1. CDR3 length: 16 residues. Per germline, CDR1 SGHAT and CDR2 FQNNGV. Unmatched junction bases numbered 5, after V lost 2 bases and J lost 1 base. The CDR3, as DNA: TGTGCCAGCAGCTTATGGGACAGGGAAGGGAACACTGAAGCTTTCTTT. Its protein is CASSLWDREGNTEAFF.

The V and J genes are TRBV18 and TRBJ2-5; 8 nucleotides align to TRBD1. The V gene end was trimmed by 5 bases and the J gene end by 7 bases; junction bases not matched to a gene: 12. CDR1 and CDR2 (germline): KGHSH, LQKENI. CDR3 length equals 15 residues. The CDR3 region is CASSSGQGKFGTQYF. The CDR3 DNA reads TGTGCCAGCTCATCCGGACAGGGCAAGTTCGGGACCCAGTACTTC.

V usage is TRBV9 and J usage is TRBJ2-3; TRBD2 is a possible D gene (5 bases). This CDR3 contains 15 residues. The germline gives CDR1 SGDLS, CDR2 YYNGEE. Trimming took off 0 bases at V and 1 base at J, with 9 bases between the two ends. The CDR3 sequence: CASSVVPEGTDTQYF. The CDR3 DNA reads TGTGCCAGCAGCGTAGTACCGGAGGGCACAGATACGCAGTATTTT. Variable domain in full (rest from reference TRBV9 and TRBJ2-3): DSGVTQTPKHLITATGQRVTLRCSPRSGDLSVYWYQQSLDQGLQFLIQYYNGEERAKGNILERFSAQQFPDLHSELNLSSLELGDSALYFCASSVVPEGTDTQYFGPGTRLTVL.

The sample holds one count of this clone. The rearrangement links TRBV2 to TRBJ2-7; possibly TRBD2 for D (5 bases). The CDR3 is made up of 15 amino acids. Trimming shortened V by 4 bases and J by 4 bases, and 17 bases separated the two germline ends. Germline V gene data show CDR1 as SNHLY and CDR2 as FYNNEI. Here the CDR3 reads CASSAEVGATYEQYF. For the CDR3, the DNA is TGTGCCAGCAGTGCTGAGGTGGGAGCTACGTACGAGCAGTACTTC.

This clone was detected a few times. V gene TRBV2 combines with J gene TRBJ1-3; D is unresolved. Germline-derived CDR1 and CDR2 are SNHLY and FYNNEI. The CDR3 extends over 15 amino acids. V was trimmed by 6 bases and J by 0 bases, leaving 12 bases between them. The CDR3 DNA sequence: TGTGCCAGCAGCCTTAGAGGCAGCTCTGGAAACACCATATATTTT. Its protein is CASSLRGSSGNTIYF.

This clone was counted once. The chain couples TRBV19 to TRBJ1-2; TRBD1 might be the D (6 bases). Germline V gene data show CDR1 as LNHDA and CDR2 as SQIVND (reference sequence). This CDR3 spans 15 amino acids. The V gene lost 6 bases and the J gene lost 2 bases, with 16 bases spanning the gap. CDR3 region: CASRDSGRANYGYTF. Here the CDR3 DNA reads TGTGCCAGTAGGGACAGTGGCAGGGCAAACTATGGCTACACCTTC.

The chain couples TRBV4-1 to TRBJ2-1; TRBD2 matches at 12 bases. Germline V gene data show CDR1 as MGHRA and CDR2 as YSYEKL. CDR3 length: 21 residues. With 0 bases clipped from V and 0 bases from J, the junction kept 12 bases outside the gene matches. CDR3 in amino acids: CASSQEGPGTSGFSSYNEQFF. The CDR3 coding sequence is TGCGCCAGCAGCCAAGAGGGACCCGGGACTAGCGGGTTCAGCTCCTACAATGAGCAGTTCTTC.

The chain links TRBV5-1 to TRBJ2-2, with a tentative D call TRBD2 (5 bases). The CDR3 is 13 amino acids. CDR1 is SGHRS and CDR2 is YFSETQ in the germline V gene. Deletions cut 0 bases from V and 7 bases from J, with 7 bases between. This CDR3 is CASSLDGVGELFF. For the CDR3, the DNA is TGCGCCAGCAGCTTGGACGGGGTCGGGGAGCTGTTTTTT.

V gene TRBV3-1 (or the pseudogene TRBV3-2) combines with J gene TRBJ2-7, with TRBD2 matching 12 bases. This CDR3 is 17 amino acids long. The germline V gene has CDR1 LGHDT and CDR2 YNNKEL (reference sequence). J gave up 2 bases and V 3 bases, and 8 bases lay outside the gene matches. CDR3 bases: TGTGCCAGCAGCCAGGGCTCTAGCGGGGGGGCCCCCTACGAGCAGTACTTC. It specifies CASSQGSSGGAPYEQYF.

The chain couples TRBV7-2 to TRBJ1-2; TRBD1 matches at 8 bases. Germline assignment: CDR1 SGHTA and CDR2 FQGNSA. Germline trimming cut 1 base from V and 6 bases from J; bases unmatched to any gene: 13. The CDR3 runs to 17 residues. CDR3 nucleotides: TGTGCCAGCAGCTTAGTTCCCCACCCAGGACAGGGAGATGGCTACACCTTC. It encodes CASSLVPHPGQGDGYTF.

The chain combines TRBV11-2 with TRBJ1-2, with TRBD1 matching over 11 bases. The CDR3 sequence is 18 residues long. The V gene end was trimmed by 0 bases and the J gene end by 2 bases; junction bases not matched to a gene: 8. Germline values: CDR1 SGHAT, CDR2 FQNNGV. The CDR3 loop reads CASSLDPGQGASNYGYTF. The CDR3 DNA reads TGTGCCAGCAGCTTAGATCCCGGACAGGGGGCGAGCAACTATGGCTACACCTTC.

The V and J genes are TRBV7-6 and TRBJ2-3; 12 bases fit TRBD2. Per the germline V gene, CDR1 is SGHVS and CDR2 is FNYEAQ. Trimming took 6 bases from V and 4 from J; bases not matched to a gene: 5. The length of the CDR3 is 15 residues. In DNA, the CDR3 is TGTGCCAGCAGGACTAGCGGGAGTGGGCCAGATACGCAGTATTTT. Its translation is CASRTSGSGPDTQYF.

The chain has TRBV9 and TRBJ2-5, with TRBD1 as a possible D gene (6 bases). CDR3 length: 17 residues. Deletions cut 0 bases from V and 1 base from J, with 16 bases between. The V gene's germline CDR1 is SGDLS and CDR2 YYNGEE. DNA of the CDR3: TGTGCCAGCAGCGTAGACGTCGAAGGGGGATTCCAAGAGACCCAGTACTTC. It yields the protein CASSVDVEGGFQETQYF.

The V call is TRBV5-1, the J call TRBJ2-1; a weak D match, TRBD2 (5 bases). Trimming stripped 3 bases from V and 0 bases from J, with 25 bases between. This CDR3 is built from 20 residues. The germline gives CDR1 SGHRS, CDR2 YFSETQ. In DNA form, the CDR3 reads TGCGCCAGCAGCTCGCCGGCCGTACAGCGACTACCCAGCTCCTACAATGAGCAGTTCTTC. It is translated as CASSSPAVQRLPSSYNEQFF.

The V gene is TRBV27, the J gene TRBJ2-1, with 11 bases aligning to TRBD2. The CDR3 is made up of 15 amino acids. V gave up 6 bases and J gave up 6 bases; unmatched junction bases: 7. Germline V lookup: CDR1 MNHEY, CDR2 SMNVEV (reference sequence). CDR3 sequence: CASRRTSGSFNEQFF. DNA for the CDR3: TGTGCCAGCAGGCGGACTAGCGGGTCATTCAATGAGCAGTTCTTC.

The J gene is TRBJ2-1, the V gene TRBV3-1 (or the pseudogene TRBV3-2); weak D call: TRBD1 (5 bases). Trimming cost V 0 bases and J 2 bases, with 17 bases left between them. The CDR3 extends over 18 amino acids. In germline, CDR1 is LGHDT, CDR2 YNNKEL (reference sequence). The CDR3 sequence: CASSQDPGLGGPYNEQFF. In DNA, the CDR3 is TGTGCCAGCAGCCAAGATCCAGGGCTTGGTGGACCCTACAATGAGCAGTTCTTC.

The chain couples TRBV5-6 to TRBJ2-5, with 9 bases fitting TRBD2. V lost 2 bases, J lost 0 bases, and 5 bases stayed unmatched. This CDR3 has 16 residues. Germline assignment: CDR1 SGHDT and CDR2 YYEEEE. The CDR3 sequence is CASSFSPSGNQETQYF. The DNA of the CDR3 is TGTGCCAGCAGCTTTAGTCCTAGCGGGAACCAAGAGACCCAGTACTTC. Using reference TRBV5-6 and TRBJ2-5 for the parts outside the CDR3, the full variable domain is DAGVTQSPTHLIKTRGQQVTLRCSPKSGHDTVSWYQQALGQGPQFIFQYYEEEERQRGNFPDRFSGHQFPNYSSELNVNALLLGDSALYLCASSFSPSGNQETQYFGPGTRLLVL.

The chain links TRBV5-1 to TRBJ2-3, with 14 bases matching TRBD2. Germline values: CDR1 SGHRS, CDR2 YFSETQ. The CDR3 covers 18 residues. V shed 4 bases and J 3 bases; nucleotides not matched to a gene: 10. The CDR3 spells CASSAGLAGGEPTDTQYF. In DNA form, the CDR3 reads TGCGCCAGCAGCGCCGGACTAGCGGGGGGAGAGCCGACAGATACGCAGTATTTT.

On this clone: The sample contains more than one DNA sequence encoding this CDR3. The V and J genes are TRBV5-1 and TRBJ1-4; 10 bases line up with TRBD1. The CDR3 extends over 14 amino acids. The V gene end was trimmed by 4 bases and the J gene end by 8 bases; junction bases not matched to a gene: 5. Germline V gene lookup returns CDR1 SGHRS and CDR2 YFSETQ. The CDR3 protein is CASSTGQGDEKLFF. The CDR3 nucleotides are TGCGCCAGCAGCACCGGACAGGGGGACGAAAAACTGTTTTTT.

This clone was detected only once. The chain carries TRBV6-4 and TRBJ2-5; D gene ambiguous. Germline V CDR1 and CDR2: MRHNA, SNTAGT. The V and J ends lost 8 bases and 12 bases respectively, with 10 bases between them. The CDR3 is 9 residues long. DNA for the CDR3: TGTGCCAGCGGGCAACGTAAGTACTTC. It codes for CASGQRKYF.

This chain connects TRBV29-1 to TRBJ1-2; D uncertain. Trimming took 0 bases from V and 2 from J, leaving 13 bases between them. The CDR3 runs to 15 residues. In germline, CDR1 is SQVTM, CDR2 ANQGSEA. The CDR3 spells CSVEDRSGVNYGYTF. The CDR3 DNA reads TGCAGCGTTGAAGACAGGTCGGGAGTGAACTATGGCTACACCTTC.

V is TRBV4-1 and J is TRBJ2-4; no firm D call. Germline V gene sequence: CDR1 MGHRA, CDR2 YSYEKL. The CDR3 spans 16 residues. V lost 1 base and J 0 bases, leaving 10 bases between the germline ends. CDR3 region: CASSQAGLTAKNIQYF. In DNA, the CDR3 is TGCGCCAGCAGCCAAGCCGGTTTAACAGCCAAAAACATTCAGTACTTC.

The gene calls are TRBV6-5 and TRBJ2-1; 11 bases align to TRBD2. CDR3 length: 15 amino acids. Trimming at V came to 6 bases and at J to 3 bases, leaving 4 bases not matched to a gene. Germline V gene lookup returns CDR1 MNHEY and CDR2 SVGAGI. The CDR3 bases are TGTGCCAGCAGGCCGGGACTAGCGGACTACAATGAGCAGTTCTTC. It yields the protein CASRPGLADYNEQFF.

The CDR3 region has the DNA TGTGCCAGCAGCGAGTCAGGCTCCTATAATTCACCCCTCCACTTT. It is translated as CASSESGSYNSPLHF. The chain has TRBV2 and TRBJ1-6; D uncertain. Germline CDR1 reads SNHLY; CDR2 reads FYNNEI. This CDR3 has 15 residues. V was trimmed by 6 bases and J by 0 bases, leaving 9 bases between them.